Listed below are T cell receptor beta chains from one sample, sequenced in a study of blood T cell repertoires in COVID-19. Clones were sequenced by immunoSEQ multiplex PCR, and TCRdb holds only the in-frame ones, with some missing. The data contain around 210,000 clones, approximately 91% of them singletons. Input material: peripheral blood. The source of these receptors is a man aged 45 to 65 with COVID-19, enrolled during active disease. CDR3s include the opening cysteine and the closing phenylalanine or tryptophan. D genes are given only for firm matches. Rows may omit the clone size; those that give it use once, few, many or a size class.

cdr3_nt | cdr3_aa | clone_size | j_call | d_call | v_call
TGCAGCGTACCACAGGGTCGGGAGACCCAGTACTTC | CSVPQGRETQYF | few | TRBJ2-5 | - | TRBV29-1
TGTGCCAGCAGCGACCGCGGCAGACACAATGAGCAGTTCTTC | CASSDRGRHNEQFF | - | TRBJ2-1 | - | TRBV7-2
TGTGCCAGCAGCCCGGACAGCCACTATGGCTACACCTTC | CASSPDSHYGYTF | - | TRBJ1-2 | - | TRBV5-4
TGTGCCAGCAGCCAAGTCTCCGGGACAGGATGGGGTGGAGGTGATGGCTACACCTTC | CASSQVSGTGWGGGDGYTF | - | TRBJ1-2 | TRBD1 | TRBV3-1/TRBV3-2
TGTGCCAGCAGCTCGATTCTAACCCGCGGCGGGGAGCTGTTTTTT | CASSSILTRGGELFF | - | TRBJ2-2 | - | TRBV3-1/TRBV3-2
TGTGCCAGCAGCTTAGAGCCAGGGTACGGAGCTTTCTTT | CASSLEPGYGAFF | - | TRBJ1-1 | - | TRBV7-8
TGTGCCAGCTCGCTCAATCCGGGACTAGCGGGAGTTGAAGAGACCCAGTACTTC | CASSLNPGLAGVEETQYF | - | TRBJ2-5 | TRBD2 | TRBV18
TGCGCCAGCAGTGAGTTCCGAGGGGCTAGCGCGCAGTATTTT | CASSEFRGASAQYF | - | TRBJ2-3 | - | TRBV10-1
TGCAGCGTTTCTAGTGGTACCGGGGAGCTGTTTTTT | CSVSSGTGELFF | few | TRBJ2-2 | - | TRBV29-1
TGTGCCAGCAGCTTGGAGGGGGCGACTAATGAAAAACTGTTTTTT | CASSLEGATNEKLFF | - | TRBJ1-4 | TRBD1 | TRBV5-4
TGCGCCAGCAGTCGACAGGGGGGACAGCCCCAGCATTTT | CASSRQGGQPQHF | once | TRBJ1-5 | TRBD1 | TRBV10-2
TGTGCCAGCAGCTCCGGACAGGGTGGGGGAGAGACCCAGTACTTC | CASSSGQGGGETQYF | - | TRBJ2-5 | TRBD1 | TRBV11-2
TGTGCCACCAGCAAAGGACAGGGAGCCTACAATGAGCAGTTCTTC | CATSKGQGAYNEQFF | - | TRBJ2-1 | TRBD1 | TRBV15
TGTGCCAGCAGCCGCGGACCCCGGGAGGAAAAACTGTTTTTT | CASSRGPREEKLFF | once | TRBJ1-4 | - | TRBV5-8
TGTGCCACCAGCAGAGATCCTAGCGGGGGGGCCGTAGATACGCAGTATTTT | CATSRDPSGGAVDTQYF | - | TRBJ2-3 | TRBD2 | TRBV15